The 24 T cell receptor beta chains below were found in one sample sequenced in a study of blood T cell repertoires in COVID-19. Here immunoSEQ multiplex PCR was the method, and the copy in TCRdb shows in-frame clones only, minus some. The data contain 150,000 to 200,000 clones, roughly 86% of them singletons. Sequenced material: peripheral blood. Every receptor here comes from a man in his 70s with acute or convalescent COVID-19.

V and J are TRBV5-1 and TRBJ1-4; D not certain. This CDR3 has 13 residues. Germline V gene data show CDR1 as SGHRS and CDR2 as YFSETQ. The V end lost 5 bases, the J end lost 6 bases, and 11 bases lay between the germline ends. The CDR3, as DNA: TGCGCCAGCAGGCCTCCGCGGGATGAAAAACTGTTTTTT. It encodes CASRPPRDEKLFF.

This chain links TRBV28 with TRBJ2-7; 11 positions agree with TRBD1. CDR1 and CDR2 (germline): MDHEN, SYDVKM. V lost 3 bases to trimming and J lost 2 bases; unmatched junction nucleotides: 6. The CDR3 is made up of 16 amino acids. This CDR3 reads CASSFLGDRGAYEQYF. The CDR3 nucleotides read TGTGCCAGCAGTTTCCTTGGGGACAGGGGGGCCTACGAGCAGTACTTC. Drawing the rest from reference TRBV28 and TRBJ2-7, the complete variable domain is DVKVTQSSRYLVKRTGEKVFLECVQDMDHENMFWYRQDPGLGLRLIYFSYDVKMKEKGDIPEGYSVSREKKERFSLILESASTNQTSMYLCASSFLGDRGAYEQYFGPGTRLTVT.

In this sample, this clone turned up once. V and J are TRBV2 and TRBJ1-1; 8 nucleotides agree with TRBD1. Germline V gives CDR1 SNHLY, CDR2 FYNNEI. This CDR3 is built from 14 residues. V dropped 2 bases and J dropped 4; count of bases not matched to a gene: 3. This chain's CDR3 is CASSERTGSTEAFF. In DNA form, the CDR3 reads TGTGCCAGCAGTGAACGGACAGGGAGCACTGAAGCTTTCTTT.

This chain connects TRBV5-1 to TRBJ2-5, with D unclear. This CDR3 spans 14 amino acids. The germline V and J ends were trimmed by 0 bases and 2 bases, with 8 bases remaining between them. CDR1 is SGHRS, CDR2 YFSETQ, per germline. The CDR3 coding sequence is TGCGCCAGCAGCTTGGGATGGGCGCAAGAGACCCAGTACTTC. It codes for CASSLGWAQETQYF. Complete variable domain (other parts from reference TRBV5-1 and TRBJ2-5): KAGVTQTPRYLIKTRGQQVTLSCSPISGHRSVSWYQQTPGQGLQFLFEYFSETQRNKGNFPGRFSGRQFSNSRSEMNVSTLELGDSALYLCASSLGWAQETQYFGPGTRLLVL.

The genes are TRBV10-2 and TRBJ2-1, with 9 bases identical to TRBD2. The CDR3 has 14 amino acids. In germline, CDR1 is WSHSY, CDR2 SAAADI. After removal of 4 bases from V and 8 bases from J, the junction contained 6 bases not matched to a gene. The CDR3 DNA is TGCGCCAGCAGTGGTAGCGGGGGTGGACATGAGCAGTTCTTC. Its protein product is CASSGSGGGHEQFF.

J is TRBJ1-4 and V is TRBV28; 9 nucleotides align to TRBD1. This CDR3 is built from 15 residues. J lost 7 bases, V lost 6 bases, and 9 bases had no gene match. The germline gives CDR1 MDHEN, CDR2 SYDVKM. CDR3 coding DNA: TGTGCCAGCAGACAGAACAGGGGGCGAAGTGAAAAACTGTTTTTT. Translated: CASRQNRGRSEKLFF.

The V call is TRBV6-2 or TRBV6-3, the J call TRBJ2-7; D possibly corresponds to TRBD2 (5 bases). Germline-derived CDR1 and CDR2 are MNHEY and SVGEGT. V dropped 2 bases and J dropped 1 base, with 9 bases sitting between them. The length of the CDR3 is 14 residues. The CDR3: CASSYLRGSYEQYF. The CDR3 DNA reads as TGTGCCAGCAGTTACCTACGCGGGTCCTACGAGCAGTACTTC.

CDR3 nucleotides: TGCGCCAGCAGCCATGATGGGGCTGGAGATACGCAGTATTTT. Amino acids: CASSHDGAGDTQYF. The chain links TRBV4-3 to TRBJ2-3, with a tentative D call TRBD1 (5 bases). The CDR3 extends over 14 amino acids. The germline CDR1 and CDR2 sequences are LGHNA and YSLEER. V was cut by 3 bases and J by 5 bases, with 12 bases left in between.

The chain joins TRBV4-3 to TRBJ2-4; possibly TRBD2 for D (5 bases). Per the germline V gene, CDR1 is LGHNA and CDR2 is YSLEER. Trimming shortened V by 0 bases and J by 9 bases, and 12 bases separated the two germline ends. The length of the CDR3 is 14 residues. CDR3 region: CASSQETRRGIQYF. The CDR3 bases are TGCGCCAGCAGCCAAGAGACGCGTCGGGGCATTCAGTACTTC.

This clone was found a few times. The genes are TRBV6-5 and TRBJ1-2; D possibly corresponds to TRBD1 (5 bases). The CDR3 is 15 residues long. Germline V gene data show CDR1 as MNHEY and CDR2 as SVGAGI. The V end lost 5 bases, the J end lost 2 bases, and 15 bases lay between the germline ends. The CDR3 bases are TGTGCCAGCAGTCCCTCGATAGGGGTGAACTATGGCTACACCTTC. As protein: CASSPSIGVNYGYTF.

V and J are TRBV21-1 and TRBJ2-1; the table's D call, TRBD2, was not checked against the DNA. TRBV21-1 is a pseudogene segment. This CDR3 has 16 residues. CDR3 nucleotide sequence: TGTGCCAGCAGCCTTGGGGGGGACTTCTCCTACAATGAGCAGTTCTTC. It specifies CASSLGGDFSYNEQFF.

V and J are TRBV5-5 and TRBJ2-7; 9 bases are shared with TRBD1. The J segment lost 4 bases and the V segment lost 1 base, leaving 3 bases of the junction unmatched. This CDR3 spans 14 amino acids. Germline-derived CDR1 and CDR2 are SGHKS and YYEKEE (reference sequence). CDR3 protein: CASSLYRGQYEQYF. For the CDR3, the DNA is TGTGCCAGCAGCTTGTACAGGGGGCAATACGAGCAGTACTTC.

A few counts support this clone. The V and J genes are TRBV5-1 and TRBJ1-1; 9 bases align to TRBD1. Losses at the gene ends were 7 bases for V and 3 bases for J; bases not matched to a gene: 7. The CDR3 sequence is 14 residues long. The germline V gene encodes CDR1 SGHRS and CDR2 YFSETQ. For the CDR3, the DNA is TGCGCCAGCTACAGGGGGCTTTTGGACACTGAAGCTTTCTTT. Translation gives CASYRGLLDTEAFF.

The CDR3 loop is CASSYSPGQGGPTGELFF. As DNA, the CDR3 is TGTGCCAGCAGTTACTCACCGGGACAGGGGGGTCCCACCGGGGAGCTGTTTTTT. This rearrangement joins TRBV6-2 or TRBV6-3 to TRBJ2-2, with 11 bases lining up with TRBD1. Germline V gives CDR1 MNHEY, CDR2 SVGEGT. Trimming at V came to 0 bases and at J to 4 bases, leaving 7 bases not matched to a gene. This CDR3 contains 18 residues.

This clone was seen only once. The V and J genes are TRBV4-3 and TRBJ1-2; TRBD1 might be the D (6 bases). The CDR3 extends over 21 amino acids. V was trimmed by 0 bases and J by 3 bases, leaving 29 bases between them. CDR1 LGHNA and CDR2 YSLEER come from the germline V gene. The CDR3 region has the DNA TGCGCCAGCAGCCAAGATCTACTGTTGCGGGGGGCACGTCGTAGAGACTATGGCTACACCTTC. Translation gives CASSQDLLLRGARRRDYGYTF.

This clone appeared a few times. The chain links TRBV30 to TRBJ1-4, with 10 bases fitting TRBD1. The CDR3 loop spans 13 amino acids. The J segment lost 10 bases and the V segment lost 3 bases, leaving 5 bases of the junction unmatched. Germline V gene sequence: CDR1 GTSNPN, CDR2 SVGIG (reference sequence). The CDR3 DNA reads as TGTGCCTGGAGGGGACAGGGGCTAGGAAAACTGTTTTTT. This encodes CAWRGQGLGKLFF.

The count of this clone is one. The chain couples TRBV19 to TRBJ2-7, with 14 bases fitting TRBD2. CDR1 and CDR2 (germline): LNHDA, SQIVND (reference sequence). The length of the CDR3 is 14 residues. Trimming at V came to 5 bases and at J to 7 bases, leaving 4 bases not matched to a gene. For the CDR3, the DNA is TGTGCCAGTAGTGGACTAGCGGGGGGACTGGAGCAGTACTTC. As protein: CASSGLAGGLEQYF.

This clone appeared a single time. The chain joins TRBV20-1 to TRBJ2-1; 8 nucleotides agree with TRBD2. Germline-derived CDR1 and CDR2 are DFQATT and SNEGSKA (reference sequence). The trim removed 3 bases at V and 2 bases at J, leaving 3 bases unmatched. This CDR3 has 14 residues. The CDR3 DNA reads TGCAGTGCTAGTCGGGGGGGCCCCTACAATGAGCAGTTCTTC. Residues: CSASRGGPYNEQFF.

The CDR3 here is CASSAPRAGEADEQYF. DNA of the CDR3: TGTGCCAGTAGTGCCCCTCGAGCGGGAGAGGCGGACGAGCAGTACTTC. This rearrangement joins TRBV19 to TRBJ2-7, with 8 positions matching TRBD2. The V and J ends lost 5 bases and 5 bases, in that order; junction bases with no gene match: 14. The length of the CDR3 is 16 residues. Germline-derived CDR1 and CDR2 are LNHDA and SQIVND (reference sequence).

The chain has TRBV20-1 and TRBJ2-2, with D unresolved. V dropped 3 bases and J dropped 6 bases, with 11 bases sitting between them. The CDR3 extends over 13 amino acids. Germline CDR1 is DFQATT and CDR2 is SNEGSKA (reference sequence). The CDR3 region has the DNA TGCAGTGCTAGTGGCACTATCGCCGGGGAGCTGTTTTTT. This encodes CSASGTIAGELFF.

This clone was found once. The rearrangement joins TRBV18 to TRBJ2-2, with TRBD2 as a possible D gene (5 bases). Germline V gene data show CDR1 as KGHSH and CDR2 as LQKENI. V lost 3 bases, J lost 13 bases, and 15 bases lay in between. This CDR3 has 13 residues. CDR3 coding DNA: TGTGCCAGCTCACCCCGGGCAGACCGGGGGCTGTTTTTT. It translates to CASSPRADRGLFF. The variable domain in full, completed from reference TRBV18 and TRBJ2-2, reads NAGVMQNPRHLVRRRGQEARLRCSPMKGHSHVYWYRQLPEEGLKFMVYLQKENIIDESGMPKERFSAEFPKEGPSILRIQQVVRGDSAAYFCASSPRADRGLFFGEGSRLTVL.

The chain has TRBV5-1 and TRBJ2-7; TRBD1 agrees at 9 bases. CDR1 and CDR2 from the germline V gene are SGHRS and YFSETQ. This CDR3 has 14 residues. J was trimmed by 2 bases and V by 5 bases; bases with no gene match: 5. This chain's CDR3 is CASSRDRATYEQYF. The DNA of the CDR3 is TGCGCCAGCAGTAGGGACAGGGCAACCTACGAGCAGTACTTC.

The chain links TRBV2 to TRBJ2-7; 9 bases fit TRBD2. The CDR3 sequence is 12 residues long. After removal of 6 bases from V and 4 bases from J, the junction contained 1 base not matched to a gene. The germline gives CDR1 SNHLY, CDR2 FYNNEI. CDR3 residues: CASRSGGYEQYF. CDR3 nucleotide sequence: TGTGCCAGCAGAAGCGGGGGGTACGAGCAGTACTTC.

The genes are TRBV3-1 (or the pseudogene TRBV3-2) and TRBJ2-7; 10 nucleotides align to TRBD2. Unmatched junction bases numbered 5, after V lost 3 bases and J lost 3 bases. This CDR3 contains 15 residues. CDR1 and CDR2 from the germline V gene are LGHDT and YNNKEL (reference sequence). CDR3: CASSQSEREGYEQYF. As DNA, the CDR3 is TGTGCCAGCAGCCAGAGTGAGCGGGAGGGCTACGAGCAGTACTTC.